The present T cell receptor (beta chain) was sequenced within a study of cytomegalovirus exposure and HLA in healthy donors. This clone came up a few times. Antigen: not known. Study results and caveats: Analyses of presence and absence presupposed an approximately uniform sequencing depth across donors. Reported findings show TCR beta sequences accurately forecast HLA-A and HLA-B alleles in most subjects. Other equally common chains were less clonally expanded than HLA-associated TCR beta chains, a later analysis showed.

The PCR was carried out with 60 Vbeta primers and 13 Jbeta primers. TCRdb keeps only in-frame clones here, not all; method: immunoSEQ multiplex PCR. The data hold about 200,000 clones, with approximately 80% observed a single time. V was shortened by 4 bases and J by 7 bases, with 11 bases between the two germline ends. The CDR3 runs 14 residues. CDR1 LNHNV and CDR2 YYDKDF come from the germline V gene (reference sequence). The chain couples TRBV15 to TRBJ2-6; possibly TRBD1 for D (6 bases). Sequences were obtained from PBMCs. The receptor's source is a man aged 50 or older in good health and CMV-seronegative. This CDR3 is CATSKQGNANVLTF. In DNA form, the CDR3 reads TGTGCCACCAGCAAACAGGGTAACGCCAACGTCCTGACTTTC.